What follows are 3 T cell receptor beta chains derived from one specimen sequenced in a study of blood T cells in healthy people across ages. A sample-barcoded 5' primer and a J-beta primer mix were used in a second PCR of roughly 7 to 12 cycles. TCRdb itself ran the 5' RACE reads through MiXCR, one entry per CDR3 protein. The sample lists 1 million to 1.2 million distinct CDR3 sequences, 35% to 40% occurring once. The sequencing sample was made of blood. These receptors originate from a man aged 18 to 30 in good health.

The table lists this clonotype with a few counts. V and J are TRBV6-5 and TRBJ2-3; no firm D call. The CDR3 is 14 residues long. Deletions cut 9 bases from V and 0 bases from J, with 13 bases between. Germline-derived CDR1 and CDR2 are MNHEY and SVGAGI. For the CDR3, the DNA is TGTGCCAGTGCGTATGAATTGAGCACAGATACGCAGTATTTT. Its protein product is CASAYELSTDTQYF.

The chain combines TRBV5-6 with TRBJ1-2; D not resolved. CDR1 and CDR2 (germline): SGHDT, YYEEEE. The V and J ends lost 0 bases and 3 bases respectively, with 9 bases between them. CDR3 length: 14 amino acids. The CDR3 DNA sequence: TGTGCCAGCAGCTTGGGTCGCAGTTACTATGGCTACACCTTC. Its protein is CASSLGRSYYGYTF.

This chain links TRBV20-1 with TRBJ2-2; possible D gene TRBD1, 6 bases. This CDR3 is built from 14 residues. CDR1 DFQATT and CDR2 SNEGSKA come from the germline V gene (reference sequence). V lost 5 bases and J lost 0, with 10 bases in between. The CDR3 protein is CSASQGSNTGELFF. CDR3 DNA: TGCAGTGCTTCCCAGGGGTCGAACACCGGGGAGCTGTTTTTT.